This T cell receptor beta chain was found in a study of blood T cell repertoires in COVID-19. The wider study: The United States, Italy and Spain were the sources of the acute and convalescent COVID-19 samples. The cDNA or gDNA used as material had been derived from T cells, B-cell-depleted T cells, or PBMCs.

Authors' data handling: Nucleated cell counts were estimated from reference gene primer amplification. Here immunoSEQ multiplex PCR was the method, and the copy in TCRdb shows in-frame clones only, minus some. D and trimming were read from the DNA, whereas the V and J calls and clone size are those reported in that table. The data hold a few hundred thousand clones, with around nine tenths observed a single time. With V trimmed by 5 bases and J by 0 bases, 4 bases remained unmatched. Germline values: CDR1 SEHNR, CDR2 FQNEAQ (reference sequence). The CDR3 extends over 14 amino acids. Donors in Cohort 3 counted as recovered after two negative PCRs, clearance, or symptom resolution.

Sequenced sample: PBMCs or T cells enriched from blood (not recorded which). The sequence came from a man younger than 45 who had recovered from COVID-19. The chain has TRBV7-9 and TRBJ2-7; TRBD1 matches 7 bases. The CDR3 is CASSLTGDSYEQYF. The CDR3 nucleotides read TGTGCCAGCAGCCTCACAGGGGACTCCTACGAGCAGTACTTC.